This note documents a single TCR beta chain sequence. This receptor's antigen is unknown. Per-nucleotide qualities are absent, and no much larger clonotype sits a single base away. This specimen comes from a study of T cells after yellow fever vaccination (dated by TCRdb to about 2019). About the study as a whole: The SMART-Seq v4 Ultra Low Input RNA kit was used to prepare libraries from fractions with low cell numbers. Two healthy male donors, one aged 18 to 29 and one aged 30 to 40 years, made up the cohort. Blood was drawn at multiple timepoints before and after primary and secondary immunization, with bulk PBMC replicates and cell subsets isolated. To follow T-cell clones before and after primary and booster YFV17D yellow fever vaccination, bulk TCR alpha and beta repertoires were sequenced over time.

The CDR3 numbers 11 residues from cysteine through phenylalanine. Only the CDR3 DNA is retained, 33 bases long and in frame from the first base. V is pared back by 4 bases and J by 8 bases, with 9 bases lying between the germline termini. According to the germline V gene, CDR1 reads SQVTM and CDR2 reads ANQGSEA. The treatment or condition label of this sample denotes: live attenuated yellow fever vaccine strain. PBMCs were isolated from peripheral blood using a standard Ficoll-Paque protocol. CD4 and CD8 T-cell fractions were isolated with Dynabeads CD4 and CD8 positive selection kits. TriZol was used to extract RNA from bulk PBMCs, CD4 and CD8 fractions, and dextramer-positive and dextramer-negative fractions. Overall study results and their limits: FACS-sorted repertoires could contain abundant contaminating clonotypes from the bulk population, so computational filtering was required. Because the study included only a couple of donors, the extent to which the findings can be generalized is limited. The secondary T-cell response was found to be weaker but faster than the primary response, with a peak reached on day 5 rather than on day 15. A small fraction of clonotypes showed up in both the CD4 and CD8 compartments, probably as a result of convergent recombination. Most clones expanded after primary vaccination (around 96% of CD4 and 88% of CD8) were re-detected after the booster, suggesting that broad memory maintenance occurred.

TCR cDNA was made using 5'RACE template switching, a step that added a universal primer site and unique molecular identifiers. cDNA synthesis was primed from both the TCR alpha and TCR beta constant segments. Library amplification involved two PCR steps, and the second step added sample barcodes and sequencing adapters. Libraries were sequenced on Illumina HiSeq 2500 (2x100 bp) or NovaSeq (2x150 bp). The authors processed their data as follows. MIGEC was used to demultiplex reads and collapse the reads into UMI consensus sequences, and MiXCR was used for V(D)J alignment. Clonotypes responding to the vaccine were identified with edgeR on replicate PBMC samples, with the criteria of FDR below 0.01 and a log2 fold change above 5 up to day 15. Each bulk clonotype was labeled CD4 or CD8 based on which sequenced repertoire, CD4 or CD8, contained the clonotype at higher abundance. The public sequencing data were trimmed at Q25 with fastp and processed into clonotypes with MiXCR by TCRdb, which kept only in-frame beta chains. Records with the same CDR3 protein are collapsed into one entry carrying the most frequent genes and DNA. The V and J calls reflect TCRdb's pipeline rather than the authors' work. In this sample the table shows roughly 250,000 distinct CDR3 sequences, over 10% of which occur a single time. Jointly, the top ten make up 0.5% to 0.6% of the sample.

The sequenced sample was CD4+ T cells sorted from PBMCs, obtained 45 days after the yellow fever booster vaccination. The receptor was isolated from a man aged 25 to 45 who received the YFV17D yellow fever vaccine. Recombination linked TRBV29-1 to TRBJ2-1, with no D gene named confidently. The CDR3 protein: CSVAGPHEQFF. The DNA sequence is as follows: TGCAGCGTTGCTGGACCGCATGAGCAGTTCTTC.